This T cell receptor (beta chain) was recovered during a study of blood T cell repertoires in COVID-19. Overall study: COVID-19 samples, acute and convalescent, were from the United States, Italy and Spain.

Germline V gene lookup returns CDR1 MDHEN and CDR2 SYDVKM. The trim removed 9 bases at V and 2 bases at J, leaving 14 bases unmatched. This CDR3 has 17 amino acids. Clones were sequenced by immunoSEQ multiplex PCR, and TCRdb holds only the in-frame ones, with some missing. The sample shows approximately 230,000 clones, approximately 82% of them seen only once. This sequence originates from a man aged 35 to 55 who had recovered from COVID-19. The source material was PBMCs or T cells enriched from blood (not recorded which). The chain couples TRBV28 to TRBJ1-4, with 8 bases identical to TRBD1. CDR3 DNA sequence: TGTGCCAGTCACACCAGGGGGCCTGGCGGGACTAATGAAAAACTGTTTTTT. This sequence encodes CASHTRGPGGTNEKLFF.